This TCR beta chain was obtained from a study of cytomegalovirus exposure and HLA in healthy donors. Across the study: Roughly 85 million unique TCRs from HLA-typed donors were held in an early release of data.

Regarding this clone: Antigen specificity is unknown.

Donors likely had unrecorded immune exposures despite being nominally healthy when sampled. Primers for the PCR totalled 60 Vbeta and 13 Jbeta. The method was immunoSEQ multiplex PCR; TCRdb's version includes in-frame clones alone and lacks a portion of them. This sample has about 120,000 clones, with 8.5% to 9% found just once. With V trimmed by 3 bases and J by 1 base, 1 base remained unmatched. Germline-derived CDR1 and CDR2 are SEHNR and FQNEAQ (reference sequence). The CDR3 is made up of 14 amino acids. General study findings and limits: Later analysis identified around 15,000 TCR beta sequences associated with HLA alleles, using a false discovery rate threshold of 0.05. Previously analyzed data showed that most TCR beta V segments were productive at a frequency of about 87% or about 30%.

This TCR was sampled from a woman in her 40s in good health and CMV-seropositive. The sample comprised PBMCs. The V gene is TRBV7-9, the J gene TRBJ2-7; 9 positions agree with TRBD2. The CDR3 bases are TGTGCCAGCAGCTTGACTAGCGGTTCCTACGAGCAGTACTTC. Protein sequence: CASSLTSGSYEQYF.